These 27 T cell receptor beta chains were all obtained from the same sample, sequenced in a study of T cell responses to AZD1222 COVID-19 vaccine. Sequencing used immunoSEQ multiplex PCR; TCRdb keeps in-frame clones, though not all of them. Counted here are about 83,000 clones, 85% to 90% occurring once; the ten biggest clones make up approximately 4.5%. The specimen was peripheral blood, collected on day 0 of MenACWY control vaccination. These receptors originate from an adult in good health.

The chain joins TRBV19 to TRBJ1-2; TRBD1 is a possible D gene (5 bases). V shed 6 bases and J shed 8 bases, with 13 bases lying between them. Germline assignment: CDR1 LNHDA and CDR2 SQIVND (reference sequence). The CDR3 is made up of 12 amino acids. The CDR3 DNA sequence: TGTGCCAGTAGGAGTCAAGGGGCCGGCTACACCTTC. Encoded protein: CASRSQGAGYTF. The variable domain in full, with the rest retrieved from reference TRBV19 and TRBJ1-2, is DGGITQSPKYLFRKEGQNVTLSCEQNLNHDAMYWYRQDPGQGLRLIYYSQIVNDFQKGDIAEGYSVSREKKESFPLTVTSAQKNPTAFYLCASRSQGAGYTFGSGTRLTVV.

V is TRBV25-1 and J is TRBJ2-1, with D possibly being TRBD1 (5 bases). V was trimmed by 5 bases and J by 4 bases, leaving 12 bases between them. Per the germline V gene, CDR1 is MGHDK and CDR2 is SYGVNS. CDR3 length equals 14 residues. The CDR3 loop reads CASSLQGNYNEQFF. CDR3 nucleotides: TGTGCCAGCAGTCTGCAGGGAAATTACAATGAGCAGTTCTTC. Full variable domain (rest looked up from reference TRBV25-1 and TRBJ2-1): EADIYQTPRYLVIGTGKKITLECSQTMGHDKMYWYQQDPGMELHLIHYSYGVNSTEKGDLSSESTVSRIRTEHFPLTLESARPSHTSQYLCASSLQGNYNEQFFGPGTRLTVL.

V usage is TRBV6-1 and J usage is TRBJ1-2; possibly TRBD1 for D (6 bases). Germline assignment: CDR1 MNHNS and CDR2 SASEGT. The length of the CDR3 is 13 residues. Between the trimmed V and J ends, which lost 0 bases and 8 bases, there was a span of 10 bases. Here the CDR3 reads CASSEAWGRGYTF. The CDR3 DNA reads TGTGCCAGCAGTGAAGCCTGGGGGCGCGGCTACACCTTC.

This chain connects TRBV6-5 to TRBJ2-7; 12 bases are shared with TRBD1. CDR1 is MNHEY, CDR2 SVGAGI, per germline. The CDR3 is made up of 14 amino acids. V was pared by 6 bases and J by 4 bases, with 4 bases of the junction left unmatched. CDR3 in DNA: TGTGCCAGCAGCCGGGACAGGGGGCGTTACGAGCAGTACTTC. Its translation is CASSRDRGRYEQYF.

V gene TRBV7-2 combines with J gene TRBJ2-1, with TRBD2 matching over 7 bases. The V segment lost 5 bases and the J segment 5 bases; nucleotides outside the gene matches: 15. CDR1 is SGHTA, CDR2 FQGNSA, per germline. This CDR3 comprises 17 residues. The DNA of the CDR3 is TGTGCCAGCAGCAGGCCGGGCGGGAGAGGGATGAACAATGAGCAGTTCTTC. Its protein is CASSRPGGRGMNNEQFF.

This clone was picked up a small number of times. The V call is TRBV18, the J call TRBJ1-3; the D is unclear. Germline V gene data show CDR1 as KGHSH and CDR2 as LQKENI. The CDR3 covers 15 residues. V lost 5 bases, J lost 0 bases, and 11 bases lay in between. The CDR3 DNA reads TGTGCCAGCTCATCATCTGCCTTCTCTGGAAACACCATATATTTT. It codes for CASSSSAFSGNTIYF.

A note on this clone: Germline and junction disagree at one end, which may indicate a read error. J is TRBJ1-1 and V is TRBV7-2; TRBD1 is a possible D gene (5 bases). Germline CDR1 is SGHTA and CDR2 is FQGNSA. This CDR3 is 12 amino acids long. DNA for the CDR3: TGTGCCAGCAGCCCGGAGACAGCGAAACTTACTTTT. It specifies CASSPETAKLTF.

This clone turned up a few times. The chain carries TRBV5-6 and TRBJ1-1, with a possible D match to TRBD1 (5 bases). This CDR3 has 14 amino acids. Germline V lookup: CDR1 SGHDT, CDR2 YYEEEE. V gave up 0 bases and J gave up 7 bases, with 13 bases separating them. The chain's CDR3 is CASSLVGRAHEAFF. DNA for the CDR3: TGTGCCAGCAGCTTGGTGGGCAGGGCTCATGAAGCTTTCTTT. Looking up the rest from reference TRBV5-6 and TRBJ1-1 gives the full variable domain: DAGVTQSPTHLIKTRGQQVTLRCSPKSGHDTVSWYQQALGQGPQFIFQYYEEEERQRGNFPDRFSGHQFPNYSSELNVNALLLGDSALYLCASSLVGRAHEAFFGQGTRLTVV.

This chain uses TRBV28 with TRBJ2-2; 15 bases are shared with TRBD2. The CDR3 sequence is 18 residues long. Trimming took 5 bases from V and 5 from J; bases not matched to a gene: 9. Germline V gives CDR1 MDHEN, CDR2 SYDVKM. The CDR3 nucleotides read TGTGCCAGCAGTATCTGGACTAGCGGGAGGGCGGGGACCGGGGAGCTGTTTTTT. Translated: CASSIWTSGRAGTGELFF.

The V and J genes are TRBV19 and TRBJ2-7; D perhaps matches TRBD2 (5 bases). Deletions cut 5 bases from V and 4 bases from J, with 12 bases between. This CDR3 has 13 amino acids. Germline CDR1 reads LNHDA; CDR2 reads SQIVND (reference sequence). CDR3 nucleotides: TGTGCCAGTAGTCCAGCTCCGGGGTACGAGCAGTACTTC. As protein: CASSPAPGYEQYF.

The chain joins TRBV4-3 to TRBJ1-1; TRBD1 is a possible D gene (5 bases). The V gene's germline CDR1 is LGHNA and CDR2 YSLEER. The CDR3 is 16 residues long. V shed 4 bases and J shed 4 bases, with 19 bases lying between them. The CDR3 reads CASSLSRMGVGTEAFF. The CDR3, as DNA: TGCGCCAGCAGCCTTTCGCGGATGGGGGTGGGCACTGAAGCTTTCTTT.

The chain joins TRBV16 to TRBJ2-1; 10 nucleotides align to TRBD1. Unmatched junction bases numbered 11, after V lost 5 bases and J lost 4 bases. The CDR3 loop spans 17 amino acids. Germline V gene sequence: CDR1 KGHSY, CDR2 FQNENV. The CDR3 region is CASSAITGTGAYNEQFF. The CDR3 DNA reads as TGTGCCAGCAGCGCTATTACCGGGACAGGGGCGTACAATGAGCAGTTCTTC.

The CDR3 DNA reads TGTGCCACCAGCAATCCGGGACAGGGCAGGAAGCCCTACGAGCAGTACTTC. Its translation: CATSNPGQGRKPYEQYF. This sequence joins TRBV15 and TRBJ2-7, with 9 bases matching TRBD1. CDR1 and CDR2 from the germline V gene are LNHNV and YYDKDF (reference sequence). With 4 bases clipped from V and 2 bases from J, the junction kept 12 bases outside the gene matches. The CDR3 length is 17 residues.

The CDR3 DNA sequence: TGTGCCAGCAGTTTAACAGGCAATCAGCCCCAGCATTTT. It is translated as CASSLTGNQPQHF. This sequence joins TRBV27 and TRBJ1-5; D gene unclear. The CDR3 has 13 amino acids. CDR1 is MNHEY and CDR2 is SMNVEV in the germline V gene (reference sequence). The germline V and J ends were trimmed by 2 bases and 2 bases, with 4 bases remaining between them.

The rearrangement joins TRBV5-6 to TRBJ1-2, with D perhaps matching TRBD1 (6 bases). Trimming took 0 bases from V and 8 from J, leaving 11 bases between them. Germline V gene sequence: CDR1 SGHDT, CDR2 YYEEEE. CDR3 size: 13 residues. CDR3 sequence reads: CASSLAAGEGYTF. In DNA, the CDR3 is TGTGCCAGCAGCTTGGCAGCAGGGGAAGGCTACACCTTC.

The chain is built from TRBV5-1 and TRBJ2-7; 8 bases map to TRBD1. V lost 6 bases, J lost 3 bases, and 8 bases stayed unmatched. This CDR3 is 14 amino acids long. Germline lookup yields CDR1 SGHRS and CDR2 YFSETQ. CDR3 loop: CASKSQGVVYEQYF. The DNA of the CDR3 is TGCGCCAGCAAGTCACAGGGGGTTGTCTACGAGCAGTACTTC.

The chain recombines TRBV28 with TRBJ2-7; 13 nucleotides line up with TRBD2. This CDR3 is 15 amino acids long. The V gene's germline CDR1 is MDHEN and CDR2 SYDVKM. The V gene end was trimmed by 6 bases and the J gene end by 7 bases; junction bases not matched to a gene: 9. The CDR3: CASRPRTSGSGEQYF. DNA of the CDR3: TGTGCCAGCAGACCCCGGACTAGCGGGAGCGGGGAGCAGTACTTC.

The CDR3 bases are TGTGCCTGGAGTGTACTGGGGACCGGGGATCAGCCCCAGCATTTT. This encodes CAWSVLGTGDQPQHF. The chain recombines TRBV30 with TRBJ1-5; possibly TRBD1 for D (5 bases). The CDR3 consists of 15 residues. Looked up from germline, CDR1 is GTSNPN and CDR2 is SVGIG (reference sequence). The V end was cut by 0 bases, the J end by 5 bases, with 14 bases between.

This rearrangement joins TRBV28 to TRBJ1-3; the D gene is possibly TRBD1 (5 bases). Per germline, CDR1 MDHEN and CDR2 SYDVKM. V gave up 3 bases and J gave up 4 bases, with 13 bases separating them. CDR3 length equals 15 residues. CDR3 sequence: CASSFRDRGGNTIYF. The CDR3 DNA sequence: TGTGCCAGCAGTTTTCGGGACCGAGGCGGAAACACCATATATTTT. Based on the CDR3 plus reference TRBV28 and TRBJ1-3, the full variable domain is DVKVTQSSRYLVKRTGEKVFLECVQDMDHENMFWYRQDPGLGLRLIYFSYDVKMKEKGDIPEGYSVSREKKERFSLILESASTNQTSMYLCASSFRDRGGNTIYFGEGSWLTVV.

Note on this clone: A junction end diverges from the germline sequence, so it may reflect a read error. The gene calls are TRBV7-9 and TRBJ2-7, with D tentatively TRBD1 (5 bases). Germline values: CDR1 SEHNR, CDR2 FQNEAQ (reference sequence). The CDR3 contains 13 residues. The CDR3 DNA is TGTGCCAGCAGTTTAGGGGCAGCATGGGAGCAGTACTTC. Residues: CASSLGAAWEQYF.

The genes are TRBV5-1 and TRBJ1-4; D not resolved. Trimming removed 7 bases from V and 4 bases from J, with 11 bases in between. Germline CDR1 reads SGHRS; CDR2 reads YFSETQ. The CDR3 consists of 13 residues. Here the CDR3 DNA reads TGCGCCAGCCAACTCGGGGATAATGAAAAACTGTTTTTT. Its translation: CASQLGDNEKLFF. The variable domain in full, completed from reference TRBV5-1 and TRBJ1-4, reads KAGVTQTPRYLIKTRGQQVTLSCSPISGHRSVSWYQQTPGQGLQFLFEYFSETQRNKGNFPGRFSGRQFSNSRSEMNVSTLELGDSALYLCASQLGDNEKLFFGSGTQLSVL.

V and J are TRBV2 and TRBJ1-5; D remains unclear. Germline CDR1 reads SNHLY; CDR2 reads FYNNEI. V lost 8 bases and J lost 0, with 11 bases in between. This CDR3 has 14 residues. The CDR3 loop reads CASSTLGSNQPQHF. CDR3 DNA sequence: TGTGCCAGCTCGACCCTAGGTAGCAATCAGCCCCAGCATTTT.

This chain joins TRBV19 and TRBJ2-7; weak D call: TRBD2 (6 bases). Germline lookup yields CDR1 LNHDA and CDR2 SQIVND (reference sequence). V was cut by 4 bases and J by 3 bases, with 10 bases left in between. The CDR3 spans 13 residues. This CDR3 is CASSKRGDYEQYF. For the CDR3, the DNA is TGTGCCAGTAGTAAGCGCGGGGACTACGAGCAGTACTTC.

This chain joins TRBV4-3 and TRBJ1-4, with D unclear. CDR1 and CDR2 from the germline V gene are LGHNA and YSLEER. V lost 4 bases, J lost 0 bases, and 9 bases lay in between. The CDR3 length is 15 residues. CDR3 bases: TGCGCCAGCAGCCTTGGGTTTACAACTAATGAAAAACTGTTTTTT. As protein: CASSLGFTTNEKLFF.

V gene TRBV7-2 combines with J gene TRBJ2-1; the D is unclear. This CDR3 is built from 13 residues. Trimming took off 5 bases at V and 5 bases at J, with 10 bases between the two ends. The germline CDR1 and CDR2 sequences are SGHTA and FQGNSA. The CDR3 region is CASSPFVNNEQFF. The CDR3 nucleotides are TGTGCCAGCAGCCCATTCGTGAACAATGAGCAGTTCTTC.

The rearrangement uses TRBV19 and TRBJ2-7; TRBD1 aligns across 10 bases. Unmatched junction bases numbered 7, after V lost 9 bases and J lost 5 bases. Germline V CDR1 and CDR2: LNHDA, SQIVND (reference sequence). This CDR3 region has 13 residues. This CDR3 reads CASKRQGADEQYF. CDR3 in DNA: TGTGCCAGCAAGAGACAGGGGGCGGACGAGCAGTACTTC.

This chain connects TRBV10-2 to TRBJ2-7; either TRBD1 or TRBD2 may fit D (5 bases each). The CDR3 covers 13 residues. V lost 7 bases and J 5 bases, leaving 15 bases between the germline ends. Germline loops: CDR1 WSHSY, CDR2 SAAADI. The CDR3 loop is CASNGNRRDEQYF. CDR3 coding DNA: TGCGCCAGCAACGGTAACAGGCGGGACGAGCAGTACTTC.